A selection of T cell receptor beta chains follows, all from one sample in a study of post-analysis software for immune sequencing data. From the PCR reads, TCRdb called clonotypes with MiXCR, one entry per CDR3 protein. The table has roughly 870,000 distinct CDR3 sequences, approximately 50% seen once; the top ten hold 4.6%. Sample: blood. The receptors derive from a girl aged 10 to 17 with multiple sclerosis. Each CDR3 is given with its conserved first and last residue. The order of the fields is V gene, D gene, clone size, J gene, CDR3 protein, CDR3 DNA. D genes are given only for firm matches. Not every row has a clone size; where given, it reads once, few, many or a size class.

v_gene: TRBV29-1
d_gene: .
abundance: .
j_gene: TRBJ2-7
CDR3aa: CSVEVGQTYEQYF
CDR3nt: TGCAGCGTTGAGGTTGGGCAGACCTACGAGCAGTACTTC

v_gene: TRBV2
d_gene: .
abundance: .
j_gene: TRBJ2-3
CDR3aa: CASSWGSYTDTQYF
CDR3nt: TGTGCCAGCAGTTGGGGGTCCTACACAGATACGCAGTATTTT

v_gene: TRBV5-1
d_gene: TRBD1
abundance: once
j_gene: TRBJ1-2
CDR3aa: CASGTGGANYGYTF
CDR3nt: TGCGCCAGCGGAACAGGGGGTGCCAACTATGGCTACACCTTC

v_gene: TRBV4-1
d_gene: .
abundance: .
j_gene: TRBJ1-2
CDR3aa: CASSQDRVSYTF
CDR3nt: TGTGCCAGCAGCCAAGATCGGGTTAGCTACACCTTC

v_gene: TRBV15
d_gene: TRBD2
abundance: .
j_gene: TRBJ2-3
CDR3aa: CATSTELAGGPDTQYF
CDR3nt: TGTGCCACCAGCACAGAATTAGCGGGAGGGCCAGATACGCAGTATTTT

v_gene: TRBV6-5
d_gene: .
abundance: few
j_gene: TRBJ2-7
CDR3aa: CASSYNRALSSYEQYF
CDR3nt: TGTGCCAGCAGTTACAACAGGGCTTTGAGCTCCTACGAGCAGTACTTC

v_gene: TRBV4-2
d_gene: TRBD2
abundance: .
j_gene: TRBJ2-7
CDR3aa: CASSQERAGVLEQYF
CDR3nt: TGTGCCAGCAGCCAAGAAAGAGCGGGAGTCCTCGAGCAGTACTTC

v_gene: TRBV5-6
d_gene: .
abundance: few
j_gene: TRBJ2-7
CDR3aa: CASRRTPSSYEQYF
CDR3nt: TGTGCCAGCAGACGGACGCCAAGCTCCTACGAGCAGTACTTC

v_gene: TRBV5-1
d_gene: .
abundance: .
j_gene: TRBJ2-2
CDR3aa: CASSLFGHTNTGELFF
CDR3nt: TGCGCCAGCAGCTTGTTTGGGCATACGAACACCGGGGAGCTGTTTTTT

v_gene: TRBV13
d_gene: TRBD2
abundance: .
j_gene: TRBJ2-5
CDR3aa: CASSGRLAGAAETQYF
CDR3nt: TGTGCCAGCAGCGGCCGACTAGCGGGGGCGGCAGAGACCCAGTACTTC

v_gene: TRBV10-1
d_gene: .
abundance: few
j_gene: TRBJ2-7
CDR3aa: CASSEGSGEYDEQYF
CDR3nt: TGCGCCAGCAGTGAGGGGTCAGGGGAGTATGACGAGCAGTACTTC

v_gene: TRBV6-5
d_gene: TRBD2
abundance: many
j_gene: TRBJ2-1
CDR3aa: CASSPTSGGYNEQFF
CDR3nt: TGTGCCAGCAGCCCCACTAGCGGGGGGTACAATGAGCAGTTCTTC

v_gene: TRBV20-1
d_gene: TRBD1
abundance: .
j_gene: TRBJ2-7
CDR3aa: CSARRQGAAEQYF
CDR3nt: TGCAGTGCGAGAAGACAGGGCGCTGCCGAGCAGTACTTC

v_gene: TRBV12-3/TRBV12-4
d_gene: TRBD1
abundance: few
j_gene: TRBJ2-7
CDR3aa: CASSQLTGTGYYEQYF
CDR3nt: TGTGCCAGCAGTCAACTAACCGGGACAGGTTATTACGAGCAGTACTTC

v_gene: TRBV6-5
d_gene: TRBD2
abundance: .
j_gene: TRBJ2-1
CDR3aa: CASSDIGGRTDEQFF
CDR3nt: TGTGCCAGCAGCGACATCGGCGGGAGAACCGATGAGCAGTTCTTC

v_gene: TRBV5-1
d_gene: .
abundance: .
j_gene: TRBJ2-1
CDR3aa: CASSFRQSGDEQFF
CDR3nt: TGCGCCAGCAGCTTCCGACAAAGCGGTGATGAGCAGTTCTTC

v_gene: TRBV7-7
d_gene: TRBD2
abundance: few
j_gene: TRBJ2-3
CDR3aa: CASSHGGGSTDTQYF
CDR3nt: TGTGCTAGCAGCCACGGCGGGGGTAGCACAGATACGCAGTATTTT

v_gene: TRBV25-1
d_gene: TRBD1
abundance: .
j_gene: TRBJ2-7
CDR3aa: CASSWTGGGSYEQYF
CDR3nt: TGTGCCAGCAGCTGGACAGGGGGTGGCTCCTACGAGCAGTACTTC

v_gene: TRBV7-2
d_gene: .
abundance: few
j_gene: TRBJ2-7
CDR3aa: CASSLAVTDYEQYF
CDR3nt: TGTGCCAGCAGCTTAGCAGTCACCGACTACGAGCAGTACTTC

v_gene: TRBV29-1
d_gene: .
abundance: .
j_gene: TRBJ2-7
CDR3aa: CSIEGVGGRTEQYF
CDR3nt: TGCAGCATTGAAGGCGTCGGGGGCCGCACCGAGCAGTACTTC

v_gene: TRBV7-6
d_gene: .
abundance: few
j_gene: TRBJ1-5
CDR3aa: CASSLVAGYSNQPQHF
CDR3nt: TGTGCCAGCAGCTTAGTAGCAGGGTACAGCAATCAGCCCCAGCATTTT

v_gene: TRBV5-1
d_gene: .
abundance: .
j_gene: TRBJ1-5
CDR3aa: CASSLAISRAKRIQPQHF
CDR3nt: TGCGCCAGCAGCTTGGCAATTAGCAGGGCCAAAAGAATTCAGCCCCAGCATTTT

v_gene: TRBV20-1
d_gene: .
abundance: .
j_gene: TRBJ1-5
CDR3aa: CSATTGSHSNQPQHF
CDR3nt: TGCAGTGCTACTACAGGGAGCCATAGCAATCAGCCCCAGCATTTT

v_gene: TRBV7-9
d_gene: .
abundance: .
j_gene: TRBJ2-3
CDR3aa: CASSPLESPDTQYF
CDR3nt: TGTGCCAGCAGCCCTTTAGAGAGCCCAGATACGCAGTATTTT

v_gene: TRBV9
d_gene: TRBD2
abundance: few
j_gene: TRBJ2-2
CDR3aa: CASSSRTSGRAENEQFF
CDR3nt: TGTGCCAGCAGCTCTAGGACTAGCGGGAGGGCCGAGAATGAGCAGTTTTTT

v_gene: TRBV9
d_gene: TRBD2
abundance: .
j_gene: TRBJ2-7
CDR3aa: CASSVDPTSGVYEQYF
CDR3nt: TGTGCCAGCAGCGTAGACCCCACTAGCGGCGTCTACGAGCAGTACTTC

v_gene: TRBV9
d_gene: .
abundance: .
j_gene: TRBJ2-1
CDR3aa: CASSLYEGGGNSQFF
CDR3nt: TGTGCCAGCAGCCTCTATGAAGGTGGCGGGAATAGTCAGTTCTTC

v_gene: TRBV6-5
d_gene: TRBD1
abundance: .
j_gene: TRBJ1-5
CDR3aa: CASSYFTGGIQSAQHF
CDR3nt: TGTGCCAGCAGTTACTTTACAGGGGGTATACAATCAGCCCAGCATTTT

v_gene: TRBV20-1
d_gene: .
abundance: .
j_gene: TRBJ2-5
CDR3aa: CSALRLAATETQYF
CDR3nt: TGCAGTGCTCTCCGTTTGGCGGCGACGGAGACCCAGTACTTC

v_gene: TRBV29-1
d_gene: .
abundance: .
j_gene: TRBJ2-4
CDR3aa: CSVAEDLAKNIQYF
CDR3nt: TGCAGCGTTGCCGAAGACCTAGCCAAAAACATTCAGTACTTC

v_gene: TRBV5-1
d_gene: TRBD1
abundance: .
j_gene: TRBJ2-7
CDR3aa: CASSSRGRTYEQYF
CDR3nt: TGCGCCAGCAGCTCAAGGGGGCGAACCTACGAGCAGTACTTC

v_gene: TRBV20-1
d_gene: .
abundance: .
j_gene: TRBJ2-1
CDR3aa: CSARDGQRALTASSYNEQFF
CDR3nt: TGCAGTGCTAGAGATGGCCAGCGGGCACTGACAGCGAGCTCCTACAATGAGCAGTTCTTC

v_gene: TRBV3-1
d_gene: .
abundance: .
j_gene: TRBJ2-7
CDR3aa: CASSQSDMGPLYEQYF
CDR3nt: TGTGCCAGCAGCCAGAGCGATATGGGGCCCCTCTACGAGCAGTACTTC

v_gene: TRBV7-3
d_gene: .
abundance: .
j_gene: TRBJ1-1
CDR3aa: CASSLRAGGMNTEAFF
CDR3nt: TGTGCCAGCAGCTTACGGGCGGGCGGGATGAACACTGAAGCTTTCTTT

v_gene: TRBV12-3/TRBV12-4
d_gene: .
abundance: few
j_gene: TRBJ1-2
CDR3aa: CASSLFGGYTF
CDR3nt: TGTGCCAGCAGTTTATTCGGAGGCTACACCTTC

v_gene: TRBV10-3
d_gene: .
abundance: .
j_gene: TRBJ1-2
CDR3aa: CATQWGAGSGYTF
CDR3nt: TGTGCCACCCAGTGGGGCGCGGGAAGTGGCTACACCTTC

v_gene: TRBV10-3
d_gene: .
abundance: .
j_gene: TRBJ2-7
CDR3aa: CAIRRKGDPSYEQYF
CDR3nt: TGTGCCATCAGAAGGAAGGGGGATCCCTCCTACGAGCAGTACTTC

v_gene: TRBV12-3/TRBV12-4
d_gene: .
abundance: .
j_gene: TRBJ1-5
CDR3aa: CASSRGTGGVSSNQPQHF
CDR3nt: TGTGCCAGCAGCCGAGGGACGGGAGGAGTCAGTAGCAATCAGCCCCAGCATTTT

v_gene: TRBV6-2/TRBV6-3
d_gene: TRBD2
abundance: once
j_gene: TRBJ2-7
CDR3aa: CASSYRPGASGSYEQYF
CDR3nt: TGTGCCAGCAGTTACCGCCCCGGGGCTAGCGGGAGTTACGAGCAGTACTTC

v_gene: TRBV7-8
d_gene: .
abundance: .
j_gene: TRBJ1-2
CDR3aa: CASSLEQLNYGYTF
CDR3nt: TGTGCCAGCAGCTTAGAACAGCTTAACTATGGCTACACCTTC

v_gene: TRBV9
d_gene: TRBD2
abundance: .
j_gene: TRBJ2-1
CDR3aa: CASSADITSGRTDEQFF
CDR3nt: TGTGCCAGCAGCGCAGATATCACTAGCGGGAGAACGGATGAGCAGTTCTTC

v_gene: TRBV5-1
d_gene: .
abundance: few
j_gene: TRBJ2-7
CDR3aa: CASSFSSSEQYF
CDR3nt: TGCGCCAGCAGCTTCTCGTCGAGCGAGCAGTACTTC

v_gene: TRBV20-1
d_gene: TRBD2
abundance: few
j_gene: TRBJ2-3
CDR3aa: CSARVDFGGNTQYF
CDR3nt: TGCAGTGCTAGAGTGGACTTCGGGGGGAATACGCAGTATTTT

v_gene: TRBV5-1
d_gene: .
abundance: .
j_gene: TRBJ2-1
CDR3aa: CASSLRTDYNEQFF
CDR3nt: TGCGCCAGCAGCTTGCGGACAGATTACAATGAGCAGTTCTTC

v_gene: TRBV25-1
d_gene: TRBD1
abundance: .
j_gene: TRBJ2-6
CDR3aa: CTSSSLGTGGILTGANVLTF
CDR3nt: TGTACCAGCAGTTCCCTAGGGACAGGGGGAATACTTACTGGGGCCAACGTCCTGACTTTC

v_gene: TRBV11-2
d_gene: .
abundance: .
j_gene: TRBJ2-7
CDR3aa: CASSLVSDRSYEQYF
CDR3nt: TGTGCCAGCAGCTTAGTGTCCGACAGATCCTACGAGCAGTACTTC

v_gene: TRBV2
d_gene: TRBD1
abundance: .
j_gene: TRBJ2-7
CDR3aa: CASDNRGSYEQYF
CDR3nt: TGTGCCAGCGATAACAGGGGCTCCTACGAGCAGTACTTC

v_gene: TRBV10-3
d_gene: TRBD1
abundance: .
j_gene: TRBJ2-2
CDR3aa: CAISDRQGTNTGELFF
CDR3nt: TGTGCCATCAGTGATAGACAGGGGACGAACACCGGGGAGCTGTTTTTT